This T cell receptor (beta chain) was recorded in a study of cytomegalovirus exposure and HLA in healthy donors. Study context: Genotyping showed roughly 83% of 398 donors falling in the Caucasian-associated ancestry cluster.

This clone showed up just once. Its antigen is not identified. Study results and caveats: Certain sequence variants were highly shared and formed a cluster, and this cluster was likely a sequencing artifact.

The PCR made use of 60 Vbeta and 13 Jbeta primers. Data came from immunoSEQ multiplex PCR; TCRdb stores just in-frame clones and leaves some out. The sample has 100,000 to 150,000 clones, around four fifths seen once. CDR3 length equals 14 residues. The trim removed 11 bases at V and 4 bases at J, leaving 11 bases unmatched. From germline, CDR1 is LNHNV and CDR2 YYDKDF (reference sequence). The sample was PBMCs. The sequence was collected from a woman aged 35 to 49 in good health and CMV-seropositive. J is TRBJ2-3 and V is TRBV15, with TRBD2 identical over 8 bases. Here the CDR3 DNA reads TGTGCCTCTGGGGTCGGGGGGGCTGCAGATACGCAGTATTTT. This sequence encodes CASGVGGAADTQYF.